This record covers a single TCR beta chain. The antigen it binds to is not known. No much larger clone is present one base from it, and per-base qualities are unavailable. The CDR3 regions of human TCRbeta chains were analyzed by immunosequencing. Per the authors' processing: Repertoire TCRs were matched against a reference library of SARS-CoV-2-specific TCRs generated with the MIRA antigen-specificity platform. Breadth was defined as the fraction of unique TCRs that were SARS-CoV-2-associated, and depth was defined as the fraction of total T cells that were SARS-CoV-2-associated. Each spike-specific TCR was assigned to its reactive spike region and to a CD4 or CD8 class using the MIRA data. Log10-transformed breadth and depth values were compared by one-way ANOVA with Sidak's multiple comparisons tests. TCRdb provides this immuneACCESS table in a form limited to in-frame rearrangements. Some clones are lacking; in checked studies, under half of them reflect an unresolved V gene, and why the rest are absent is not known. V and J calls and clone size follow that table, whereas D and trimming were derived from the DNA. This sample is represented by about 130,000 clones; over 85% of them were singletons. The biggest ten clones account for approximately 6.5% of the sample.

The time point label corresponds to: about 28 days (+/-7) after the second vaccine dose. Because spike-specific TCR depth and breadth did not differ between the two schedules, AZD1222 recipients who got a second dose at roughly 4 weeks were pooled with those who got a second dose at roughly 12 weeks. Vaccinee samples came from UK trials COV001 and COV002, including a single-blind randomized controlled phase 2/3 trial of AZD1222 (ChAdOx1 nCoV-19) in healthy adults. For TCRbeta chain sequencing, PBMC samples were collected from trial participants at day 0 and at day 28 after the second dose. Unmatched junction bases come to 9, with V trimmed by 2 bases and J by 2 bases. Looking up the germline V gene (reference sequence) yields CDR1 MNHEY and CDR2 SMNVEV. The CDR3 goes from the cysteine to the phenylalanine over 18 residues. Only CDR3 DNA is held: 54 bases, read in frame from base 1. The entry originates in a study of T cell responses to AZD1222 COVID-19 vaccine (dated by TCRdb to 2020 to 2022). As for the study more broadly: TCR sequencing covered over 230 trial participants: 200 to 220 given two doses of AZD1222 and 26 given two doses of MenACWY control vaccine. Enrollment into the trials was organized by age into subgroups of 18-55, 56-69 and 70-plus years, and those subgroups contained around 150, 28 and 57 TCR-sequenced participants, respectively.

Overall study results and their limits: Most participants were white British and females outnumbered males, and the authors suggested that clonal diversity may have been underestimated. Conclusions about previously exposed vaccinees were limited because only a handful of AZD1222 recipients were SARS-CoV-2 seropositive at baseline. Nearly half of unique spike-specific TCRs reportedly recognized epitopes outside regions mutated in the B.1.351 and B.1.1.7 variants. Because no samples from the day 14 peak response were available, repertoires could be characterized only after the peak T cell response. After two AZD1222 doses, spike-specific TCR breadth and depth were significantly higher than at day 0 and than in MenACWY recipients. Vaccine-associated CD4 TCRs spanned the whole spike protein, with dominant responses in regions 160-218 and 743-854. In the small 56-69-year group, the increase in depth fell short of significance, most likely because of low power.

The source was peripheral blood, collected 28 days after the second AZD1222 dose. The origin of this receptor is an adult who received the AZD1222 COVID-19 vaccine. The V gene is TRBV27 and the J gene is TRBJ2-6; TRBD1 agrees with 7 junctional bases. DNA sequence: TGTGCCAGCAGTTTAAGACAGGGTGGTGTCGCTGGGGCCAACGTCCTGACTTTC. It is translated as CASSLRQGGVAGANVLTF.